The 8 T cell receptor beta chains below were found in one sample sequenced in a study of blood T cells in healthy people across ages. Through a sample-barcoded 5' primer and a J-beta primer mix, a second PCR was run for roughly 7 to 11 cycles. TCRdb re-analysed the 5' RACE reads in MiXCR, keeping a single row per CDR3 protein. The data show 720,000 or so distinct CDR3 sequences, less than 45% seen once. The sequencing input was blood. These receptors originate from a man of 80 years or more in good health.

This clonotype has more than one count but fewer than ten. The rearrangement joins TRBV6-6 to TRBJ2-5; 14 nucleotides match TRBD2. Germline CDR1 reads MNHNY; CDR2 reads SVGAGI (reference sequence). Trimming took 4 bases from V and 5 from J; bases not matched to a gene: 9. CDR3 size: 17 residues. CDR3 protein: CASSSRTSGRRWETQYF. The CDR3 nucleotides are TGTGCCAGCAGTTCGAGGACTAGCGGGAGGAGGTGGGAGACCCAGTACTTC.

The J gene is TRBJ1-6, the V gene TRBV6-1; TRBD1 matches 8 bases. The V and J ends lost 8 bases and 0 bases, in that order; junction bases with no gene match: 0. CDR1 and CDR2 from the germline V gene are MNHNS and SASEGT. The CDR3 is 14 residues long. The CDR3 here is CASGQGSYNSPLHF. The CDR3, as DNA: TGTGCCAGCGGACAGGGCTCCTATAATTCACCCCTCCACTTT.

This clonotype has a handful of counts. V and J are TRBV9 and TRBJ2-5, with D possibly being TRBD2 (6 bases). V was cut by 4 bases and J by 1 base, with 14 bases left in between. CDR3 length equals 15 residues. Germline V gene lookup returns CDR1 SGDLS and CDR2 YYNGEE. The CDR3 DNA is TGTGCCAGCAGCTCTCGTCCGGGACTCCAAGAGACCCAGTACTTC. It yields the protein CASSSRPGLQETQYF.

In this sample, this clonotype turned up a few times. The chain uses TRBV6-5 and TRBJ2-1, with D unresolved. The CDR3 consists of 14 residues. Looked up from germline, CDR1 is MNHEY and CDR2 is SVGAGI. Trimming left V 6 bases short and J 2 bases short, with 11 bases between. The CDR3: CASRYDTAYNEQFF. In nucleotides, the CDR3 is TGTGCCAGCAGATATGACACCGCCTACAATGAGCAGTTCTTC.

This chain links TRBV27 with TRBJ2-5; D gene ambiguous. The ends were cut back, 2 bases at V and 1 base at J, with 14 bases in the middle. Germline V lookup: CDR1 MNHEY, CDR2 SMNVEV (reference sequence). The CDR3 has 16 amino acids. CDR3 nucleotides: TGTGCCAGCAGTTTAGGCCTCGGACGGATCCAAGAGACCCAGTACTTC. This codes for CASSLGLGRIQETQYF.

The rearrangement joins TRBV2 to TRBJ2-2, with 7 bases identical to TRBD2. After removal of 6 bases from V and 9 bases from J, the junction contained 13 bases not matched to a gene. The germline CDR1 and CDR2 sequences are SNHLY and FYNNEI. This CDR3 spans 15 amino acids. This CDR3 is CASRPRAGAPRELFF. The CDR3 nucleotides are TGTGCCAGCAGGCCCAGGGCGGGAGCACCCCGGGAGCTGTTTTTT.

V gene TRBV6-2 or TRBV6-3 combines with J gene TRBJ2-1, with D possibly being TRBD2 (5 bases). The CDR3 contains 17 residues. Trimming removed 2 bases from V and 1 base from J, with 15 bases in between. Germline V gene lookup returns CDR1 MNHEY and CDR2 SVGEGT. The CDR3 DNA reads as TGTGCCAGCAGTTACATTTCTAGCCCTACATCCTACAATGAGCAGTTCTTC. Protein sequence: CASSYISSPTSYNEQFF.

V and J are TRBV5-5 and TRBJ2-3; 10 nucleotides agree with TRBD2. J gave up 4 bases and V 4 bases, and 9 bases lay outside the gene matches. The CDR3 length is 16 residues. CDR1 SGHKS and CDR2 YYEKEE come from the germline V gene (reference sequence). CDR3: CASSPFLAGEADTQYF. In nucleotides, the CDR3 is TGTGCCAGCAGCCCCTTCCTAGCGGGGGAGGCAGATACGCAGTATTTT.